The 5 T cell receptor beta chains presented below share a single source sample, sequenced in a study of shared clonotypes between healthy human individuals. The table came from immunoSEQ multiplex PCR; TCRdb's copy has only in-frame clones and leaves some out. The repertoire consists of approximately 1.5 million clones, with 95% to 99% occurring once and the leading ten covering less than 0.55%. Sequencing input: naive CD4+ T cells sorted from blood. As to subset: CD45RA+ positively selected. The receptors were sampled from a man aged 30 to 39 in good health.

The chain joins TRBV10-2 to TRBJ2-7, with TRBD1 identical over 9 bases. The CDR3 loop spans 14 amino acids. V lost 6 bases, J lost 0 bases, and 3 bases stayed unmatched. Looked up from germline, CDR1 is WSHSY and CDR2 is SAAADI. In DNA, the CDR3 is TGCGCCAGCAGGATGACAGGGGGCTCCTACGAGCAGTACTTC. Protein sequence: CASRMTGGSYEQYF.

The table lists this clone with a count of one. The chain links TRBV10-3 to TRBJ2-2; D not resolved. The V end lost 4 bases, the J end lost 6 bases, and 6 bases lay between the germline ends. Germline-derived CDR1 and CDR2 are ENHRY and SYGVKD. The CDR3 runs to 12 residues. The CDR3 DNA is TGTGCCATCAGTGCAGTTTCCGGGGAGCTGTTTTTT. Protein product: CAISAVSGELFF.

This chain joins TRBV5-4 and TRBJ2-7; TRBD2 matches at 13 bases. V lost 2 bases and J lost 0; bases outside the gene matches: 8. Germline assignment: CDR1 SGHNT and CDR2 YYREEE (reference sequence). CDR3 length equals 18 residues. CDR3 nucleotides: TGTGCCAGCAGCTTACCGGGACTAGCGGGACCAAGCTCCTACGAGCAGTACTTC. Encoded protein: CASSLPGLAGPSSYEQYF.

The chain couples TRBV7-8 to TRBJ2-7; D gene uncertain. CDR3 size: 14 residues. Germline values: CDR1 SGHVS, CDR2 FQNEAQ. Trimming shortened V by 2 bases and J by 3 bases, and 11 bases separated the two germline ends. DNA of the CDR3: TGTGCCAGCAGCTTATCAGAGGTCTACTACGAGCAGTACTTC. Translating it yields CASSLSEVYYEQYF. The variable domain in full, with the rest retrieved from reference TRBV7-8 and TRBJ2-7, is GAGVSQSPRYKVAKRGQDVALRCDPISGHVSLFWYQQALGQGPEFLTYFQNEAQLDKSGLPSDRFFAERPEGSVSTLKIQRTQQEDSAVYLCASSLSEVYYEQYFGPGTRLTVT.

This chain uses TRBV11-2 with TRBJ2-7; D perhaps matches TRBD2 (6 bases). Trimming took off 4 bases at V and 6 bases at J, with 16 bases between the two ends. CDR1 SGHAT and CDR2 FQNNGV come from the germline V gene. The CDR3 totals 14 residues. The CDR3 region has the DNA TGTGCCAGCAGCTCGGATGGGGGGTTCTCCGAGCAGTACTTC. This translates into CASSSDGGFSEQYF.